The sample holds a few counts of the clone carrying this T cell receptor (beta chain). What it binds is unknown. The source of the sample is a study of Graves' ophthalmopathy and Graves' hyperthyroidism. Study results and caveats: Among thyroid clonotypes expanded above 0.001 frequency, most also appeared in blood.

The CDR3 runs 15 residues. J gave up 6 bases and V 3 bases, and 3 bases lay outside the gene matches. CDR3 regions of TCR beta were amplified from RNA transcripts. Scientists carried out first-round RT-PCR using HTBI primers and then a second-round multiplex PCR. MiXCR, run by TCRdb on the multiplex PCR reads, gives a single entry per CDR3 protein. The sample contains roughly 380,000 distinct CDR3 sequences, less than 20% of which appear only once. Sequencing used peripheral blood. The chain employs TRBV12-3 or TRBV12-4 and TRBJ2-2; TRBD2 matches 11 bases. The receptor comes from a woman under 30 with stable Graves' hyperthyroidism. CDR3 in DNA: TGTGCCAGCAGTTTGACTAGCGGGGTCCCCGGGGAGCTGTTTTTT. Its translation: CASSLTSGVPGELFF.